The source of this T cell receptor beta chain is a study of cytomegalovirus exposure and HLA in healthy donors. Each donor was healthy, and each was a bone marrow donor. PCR used 60 Vbeta primers and 13 Jbeta primers. Profiling relied on immunoSEQ multiplex PCR, and the TCRdb table lists in-frame clones only, not all of them. The sample consists of 130,000 to 150,000 clones, approximately 79% of them appearing once. The germline V gene encodes CDR1 SGHDT and CDR2 YYEEEE. The CDR3 runs to 14 residues. V lost 0 bases and J 4 bases, leaving 8 bases between the germline ends. This TCR derives from a woman in her 30s in good health and CMV-seronegative. The sample was PBMCs. The chain uses TRBV5-6 and TRBJ1-3; no firm D call. The CDR3 reads CASSLAGMGNTIYF. CDR3 nucleotides: TGTGCCAGCAGCTTGGCCGGGATGGGAAACACCATATATTTT.